This T cell receptor beta chain was sequenced for a study of identical twins (dated by TCRdb to about 2016). About the full investigation: To test whether fetal clonotypes persist, the study used deep sequencing on TCR alpha and beta repertoires from monozygotic twins, unrelated adults of various ages, and cord blood. To rule out contamination, the twin experiments were replicated at different times with different library preparation protocols.

General conclusions and limits of the study: Compared with coincidental sharing between unrelated individuals, out-of-frame TCR alpha sequences shared between twins had an excess of sequences with low generation probability. Zero-insertion analyses could be partly confounded by invariant T cells such as MAIT and iNKT, although diverse VJ usage argued against such confounding for most clonotypes. Recombination models systematically underestimated out-of-frame TCR alpha sharing in monozygotic twins but agreed with sharing between unrelated individuals. A weaker excess of twin sharing was found in beta out-of-frame sequences because the signal-to-noise ratio was lowered by fewer shared sequences. Conclusions relied on cross-sectional statistical analysis, since the same donors could not be followed over many years. Abundant cord blood beta clonotypes had fewer insertions, young adult naive repertoires showed a similar but weaker trend, and memory repertoires showed no such trend.

Library preparation used 5' RACE. The sequencer listed for this sample is Illumina HiSeq 2000. Template switching introduced a universal primer binding site; the final cDNA contained a unique molecular identifier, enabling accurate counting of TCR cDNA molecules. Specific primers in the conserved constant-segment region were used to synthesize first-strand cDNA for TCR alpha and beta chains. Each cDNA library was double barcoded, with a SMART-Mk sample barcode plus Illumina barcodes, to control for contamination. TruSeq adapter sequences along with Illumina sample barcodes were introduced in two successive PCR steps. The TCR alpha and beta cDNA libraries were sequenced on the Illumina HiSeq platform using custom primers. In the source study's methods: MiGEC was used to process raw reads and extract unique molecular identifiers, and MiXCR was used to find CDR3 positions. Recombination models were inferred per individual with the repgenHMM and IGoR tools using an EM algorithm. Shared clonotype analysis was performed with the tcR package in R, normalizing sharing by the product of cloneset sizes. Out-of-frame nonproductive sequences were analyzed to study raw recombination free of thymic and clonal selection effects. The public reads were reanalyzed by TCRdb: fastp trimming at Q25, MiXCR alignment, in-frame beta chains only. For every CDR3 protein sequence, its rows merge into one entry that carries the most common genes and DNA. Clone size and V and J calls follow TCRdb, not the original study. The sample yields approximately 1.8 million distinct CDR3 sequences; under 35% were counted once. The ten biggest clones cover about 0.3% of the sample.

A note on this clonotype: It lacks a known antigen. No base qualities exist here, and no much larger clone lies one base off it.

The cysteine opens and the phenylalanine closes a CDR3 of 13 amino acids. The DNA shown is the 39-base CDR3, in frame from base 1. V was cut back by 7 bases and J by 0 bases, leaving a gap of 8 bases between them. CDR1 is given as SNHLY and CDR2 as FYNNEI, both from the germline V gene. Every donor in the study was a healthy Caucasian. The clonotype comes from a newborn girl in good health. The sample consisted of cord blood. The chain is made from TRBV2 and TRBJ2-3, with the D gene uncertain. The CDR3 reads CASMKRSTDTQYF. At the DNA level, the sequence is TGTGCCAGCATGAAGCGCAGCACAGATACGCAGTATTTT.